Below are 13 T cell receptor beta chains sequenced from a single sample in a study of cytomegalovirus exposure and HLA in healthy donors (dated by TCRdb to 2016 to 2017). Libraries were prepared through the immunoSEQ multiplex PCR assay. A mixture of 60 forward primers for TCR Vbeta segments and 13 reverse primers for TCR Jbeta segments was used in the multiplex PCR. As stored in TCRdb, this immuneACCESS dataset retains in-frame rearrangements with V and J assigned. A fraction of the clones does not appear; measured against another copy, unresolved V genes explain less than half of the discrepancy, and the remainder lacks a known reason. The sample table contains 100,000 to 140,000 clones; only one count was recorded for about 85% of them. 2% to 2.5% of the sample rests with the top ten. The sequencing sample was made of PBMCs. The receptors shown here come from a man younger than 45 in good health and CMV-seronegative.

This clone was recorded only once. The CDR3 reads CASRFGDTQYF. CDR3 nucleotides: TGTGCCTCCCGATTCGGAGATACGCAGTATTTT. The chain recombines TRBV30 with TRBJ2-3; no clear D. Germline CDR1 GTSNPN, CDR2 SVGIG (reference sequence). Trimming left V 7 bases short and J 5 bases short, with 10 bases between. The CDR3 totals 11 residues.

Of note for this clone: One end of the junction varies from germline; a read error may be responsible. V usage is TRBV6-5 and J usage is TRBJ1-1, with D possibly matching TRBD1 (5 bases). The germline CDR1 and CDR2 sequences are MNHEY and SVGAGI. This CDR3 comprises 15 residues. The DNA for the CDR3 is TGTGCCAGCAGTTACGGGGGGGGTCTGAAGACTGAAGCTTTCTTT. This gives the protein CASSYGGGLKTEAFF.

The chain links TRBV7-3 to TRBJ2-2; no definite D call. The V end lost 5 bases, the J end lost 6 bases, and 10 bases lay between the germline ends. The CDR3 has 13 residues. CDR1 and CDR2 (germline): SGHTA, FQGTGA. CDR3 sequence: CASSLNSAGELFF. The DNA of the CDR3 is TGTGCCAGCAGCCTCAATTCGGCCGGGGAGCTGTTTTTT.

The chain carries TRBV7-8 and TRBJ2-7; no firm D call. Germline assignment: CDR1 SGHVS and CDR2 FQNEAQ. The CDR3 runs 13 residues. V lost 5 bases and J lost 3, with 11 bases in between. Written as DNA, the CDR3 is TGTGCCAGCAGCCTTACAGCCTTCTACGAGCAGTACTTC. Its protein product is CASSLTAFYEQYF.

The CDR3 bases are TGCGCCAGCAGCCCGGGGGTGGCTAATGAAAAACTGTTTTTT. Translating gives CASSPGVANEKLFF. The chain couples TRBV5-1 to TRBJ1-4; tentatively, D is TRBD1 (5 bases). The CDR3 consists of 14 residues. V was clipped by 4 bases and J by 3 bases, with 10 bases between them. The germline V gene has CDR1 SGHRS and CDR2 YFSETQ. Supplemented by reference TRBV5-1 and TRBJ1-4, the full variable domain reads KAGVTQTPRYLIKTRGQQVTLSCSPISGHRSVSWYQQTPGQGLQFLFEYFSETQRNKGNFPGRFSGRQFSNSRSEMNVSTLELGDSALYLCASSPGVANEKLFFGSGTQLSVL.

CDR3 loop: CASSLETGRYEQYF. CDR3 DNA: TGCGCCAGCAGCTTGGAGACAGGGAGGTACGAGCAGTACTTC. The chain has TRBV5-1 and TRBJ2-7, with a tentative D call TRBD1 (7 bases). Trimming took off 0 bases at V and 4 bases at J, with 11 bases between the two ends. The CDR3 consists of 14 residues. The germline CDR1 and CDR2 sequences are SGHRS and YFSETQ.

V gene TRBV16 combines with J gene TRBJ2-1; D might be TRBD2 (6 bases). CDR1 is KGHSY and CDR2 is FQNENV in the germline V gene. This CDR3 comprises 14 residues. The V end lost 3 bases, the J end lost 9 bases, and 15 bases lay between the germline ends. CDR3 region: CASSHTRETIEQFF. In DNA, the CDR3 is TGTGCCAGCAGCCACACGCGGGAAACGATTGAGCAGTTCTTC. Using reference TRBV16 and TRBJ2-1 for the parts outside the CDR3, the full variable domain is GEEVAQTPKHLVRGEGQKAKLYCAPIKGHSYVFWYQQVLKNEFKFLISFQNENVFDETGMPKERFSAKCLPNSPCSLEIQATKLEDSAVYFCASSHTRETIEQFFGPGTRLTVL.

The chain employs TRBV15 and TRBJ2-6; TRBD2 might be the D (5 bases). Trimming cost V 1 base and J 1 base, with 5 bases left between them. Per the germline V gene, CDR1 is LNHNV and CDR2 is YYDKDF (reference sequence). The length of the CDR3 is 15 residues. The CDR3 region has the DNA TGTGCCACCAGCAGAGGAGGGTCTGGGGCCAACGTCCTGACTTTC. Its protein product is CATSRGGSGANVLTF. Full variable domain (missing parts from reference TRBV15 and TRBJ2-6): DAMVIQNPRYQVTQFGKPVTLSCSQTLNHNVMYWYQQKSSQAPKLLFHYYDKDFNNEADTPDNFQSRRPNTSFCFLDIRSPGLGDTAMYLCATSRGGSGANVLTFGAGSRLTVL.

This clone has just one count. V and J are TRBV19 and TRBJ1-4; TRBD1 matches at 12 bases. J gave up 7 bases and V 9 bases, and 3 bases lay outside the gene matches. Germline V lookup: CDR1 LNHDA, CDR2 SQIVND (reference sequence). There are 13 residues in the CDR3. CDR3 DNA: TGTGCCAGCGGGGACAGGGGGCTTGAAAAACTGTTTTTT. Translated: CASGDRGLEKLFF.

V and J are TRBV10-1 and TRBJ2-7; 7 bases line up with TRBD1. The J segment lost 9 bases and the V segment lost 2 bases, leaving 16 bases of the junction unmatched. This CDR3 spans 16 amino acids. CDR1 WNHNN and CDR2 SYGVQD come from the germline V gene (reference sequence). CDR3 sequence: CASSERGQITLRGQYF. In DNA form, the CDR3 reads TGCGCCAGCAGTGAGAGGGGACAGATAACCCTACGAGGGCAGTACTTC.

CDR3 loop: CASLYRGRTDTQYF. In nucleotides, the CDR3 is TGTGCCTCATTGTACAGGGGGCGCACAGATACGCAGTATTTT. The gene calls are TRBV7-2 and TRBJ2-3; 9 bases agree with TRBD1. Germline CDR1 reads SGHTA; CDR2 reads FQGNSA. The CDR3 sequence is 14 residues long. Trimming at V came to 11 bases and at J to 1 base, leaving 7 bases not matched to a gene. The full variable domain, its missing parts supplied by reference TRBV7-2 and TRBJ2-3, is GAGVSQSPSNKVTEKGKDVELRCDPISGHTALYWYRQSLGQGLEFLIYFQGNSAPDKSGLPSDRFSAERTGGSVSTLTIQRTQQEDSAVYLCASLYRGRTDTQYFGPGTRLTVL.

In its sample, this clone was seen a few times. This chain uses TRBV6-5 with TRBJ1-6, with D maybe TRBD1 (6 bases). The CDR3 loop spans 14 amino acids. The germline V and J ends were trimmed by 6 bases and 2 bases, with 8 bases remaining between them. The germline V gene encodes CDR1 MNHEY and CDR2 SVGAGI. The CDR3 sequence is CASRGQTYNSPLHF. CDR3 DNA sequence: TGTGCCAGCAGAGGACAGACCTATAATTCACCCCTCCACTTT.

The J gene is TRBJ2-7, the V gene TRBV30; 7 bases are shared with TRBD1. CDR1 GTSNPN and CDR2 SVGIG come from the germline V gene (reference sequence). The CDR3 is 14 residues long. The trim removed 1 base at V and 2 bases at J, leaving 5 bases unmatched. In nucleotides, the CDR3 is TGTGCCTGGAGTGGATGGGACAGTACCTACGAGCAGTACTTC. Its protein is CAWSGWDSTYEQYF.